This record looks at one T cell receptor beta chain sequence and its context. Germline V gene sequence: CDR1 MNHEY, CDR2 SVGAGI. The CDR3 contains 12 residues. V shed 5 bases and J shed 10 bases, with 12 bases lying between them. The sample's treatment: 15 to 20 received Ad26.COV2.S at low or high dose, single or two shots; 5 received placebo; per-sample allocation not given. Repertoires come from day 63 after the first vaccine or placebo injection. The entry originates in a study of Ad26.COV2.S vaccination and SARS-CoV-2 variants. Assay: immunoSEQ multiplex PCR; the TCRdb copy retains only in-frame clones and omits some. The table shows approximately 460,000 clones, with roughly nine tenths occurring only once.

V usage is TRBV6-5 and J usage is TRBJ2-1; D remains ambiguous. The sequencing here drew on peripheral blood, taken in a trial of Ad26.COV2.S vaccine versus placebo. The sequence was obtained from a person aged 18-60 years who received the Ad26.COV2.S COVID-19 vaccine or a placebo. CDR3 sequence (DNA): TGTGCCAGCAGTCCGACGGTAGCCGAGCAGTTCTTC. The encoded protein is CASSPTVAEQFF.